The clone carrying this T cell receptor beta chain occurred a few times. Antigen unknown. These data belong to a study of cytomegalovirus exposure and HLA in healthy donors. Overall study findings and caveats: The study designated over 150 TCR beta chains cytomegalovirus-associated. While the bulk of TCR sequences proved rare, some public TCRs turned up in many donors. Versus the roughly 670-donor mean, an Asian-associated ancestry cluster reportedly showed fewer N-insertions in a later analysis. Across donors, presence/absence analyses took sequencing depth to be roughly uniform.

In the PCR, 60 Vbeta and 13 Jbeta primers were used. Clones were read by immunoSEQ multiplex PCR, and TCRdb kept only the in-frame ones, dropping some. The sample carries 85,000 to 90,000 clones, more than 65% recorded once. Germline-derived CDR1 and CDR2 are MNHEY and SVGAGI. Trimming took 2 bases from V and 3 from J; bases not matched to a gene: 7. The CDR3 runs 15 residues. V and J are TRBV6-5 and TRBJ2-7, with 7 bases fitting TRBD1. The sequence was collected from a young man in good health and CMV-seronegative. Sequenced sample: PBMCs. CDR3 bases: TGTGCCAGCAGTTACCGGGACAGTCCGTTCTACGAGCAGTACTTC. This sequence encodes CASSYRDSPFYEQYF.